Sequencing of this T cell receptor (beta chain) was carried out in a study of T-cell memory formation after mild COVID-19. Overall study: Among the donors, TCR clusters were largely specific to each donor. General study points: In pre-infection memory, a portion of responding clones appeared, which suggested that cross-reactive memory joined.

Notes on this clonotype: Its antigen is still unknown.

Employing constant-segment primers, 5'RACE generated TCR alpha and TCR beta cDNA libraries bearing sample barcodes and UMIs. TCRdb called the 5' RACE reads again in MiXCR, with one record for every CDR3 protein. The sample has about 350,000 distinct CDR3 sequences, approximately 15% seen once; the top ten hold about 20%. Trimming took 0 bases from V and 9 from J, leaving 12 bases between them. The CDR3 runs 14 residues. The germline gives CDR1 MNHEY, CDR2 SVGAGI. This sequence joins TRBV6-5 and TRBJ1-5, with D unresolved. Sequencing was performed on PBMCs or a T cell subset sorted from them (not recorded which). The sequence came from a man in his late teens or twenties who had mild COVID-19 (a few samples of this study predate the infection). Cell type and time point are not known. Here the CDR3 DNA reads TGTGCCAGCAGTTACTCGGTTCTGGGTATGCCCCAGCATTTT. It is translated as CASSYSVLGMPQHF.